Each of the 13 T cell receptor beta chains below was sequenced from the same sample in a study of T cells in Graves' hyperthyroidism and ophthalmopathy. There were TCR beta CDR3 regions amplified from RNA transcripts. TCR CDR3 regions were first amplified by RT-PCR with HTBI primers. TCRdb analysed the multiplex PCR reads with MiXCR anew, one entry per CDR3 protein. The data contain 350,000 to 500,000 distinct CDR3 sequences, roughly 15% of them seen just once; the ten biggest clones take up roughly 4.8%. The sequenced sample consisted of blood. Every receptor here comes from a woman aged 18-29 years with Graves' hyperthyroidism.

There are many counts of this clonotype. V and J are TRBV28 and TRBJ2-5; no reliable D call. V was cut by 8 bases and J by 1 base, with 17 bases left in between. CDR3 length equals 15 residues. Germline assignment: CDR1 MDHEN and CDR2 SYDVKM. CDR3 loop: CASDPRNGPQETQYF. The CDR3 nucleotides are TGTGCCAGCGACCCCCGTAATGGCCCCCAAGAGACCCAGTACTTC.

The CDR3 region has the DNA TGTGCCTGGAGTGGACAGGGTTTCGGTGGCTACACCTTC. As protein: CAWSGQGFGGYTF. The chain couples TRBV30 to TRBJ1-2; 7 nucleotides align to TRBD1. The CDR3 loop spans 13 amino acids. CDR1 GTSNPN and CDR2 SVGIG come from the germline V gene (reference sequence). V shed 1 base, J shed 7 bases, and the junction held 6 bases outside the gene matches. Variable domain in full (rest from reference TRBV30 and TRBJ1-2): SQTIHQWPATLVQPVGSPLSLECTVEGTSNPNLYWYRQAAGRGLQLLFYSVGIGQISSEVPQNLSASRPQDRQFILSSKKLLLSDSGFYLCAWSGQGFGGYTFGSGTRLTVV.

The table lists this clonotype with many counts. The chain joins TRBV4-1 to TRBJ2-7; D unclear. V dropped 5 bases and J dropped 4 bases, with 15 bases sitting between them. CDR3 length: 14 amino acids. The V gene's germline CDR1 is MGHRA and CDR2 YSYEKL. DNA of the CDR3: TGCGCCAGCAGCTTCAACTCTGGTCATTACGAGCAGTACTTC. The encoded protein is CASSFNSGHYEQYF.

This clonotype occurred many times. This rearrangement joins TRBV20-1 to TRBJ2-7; D is possibly TRBD1 (5 bases). The CDR3 covers 15 residues. The V end was cut by 1 base, the J end by 3 bases, with 16 bases between. Germline CDR1 is DFQATT and CDR2 is SNEGSKA (reference sequence). CDR3 residues: CSARAITETVYEQYF. The DNA for the CDR3 is TGCAGTGCTAGAGCTATCACAGAGACAGTCTACGAGCAGTACTTC.

V usage is TRBV20-1 and J usage is TRBJ2-7; D is uncertain. The V gene's germline CDR1 is DFQATT and CDR2 SNEGSKA (reference sequence). The CDR3 has 14 amino acids. Trimming stripped 0 bases from V and 2 bases from J, with 11 bases between. The CDR3 DNA reads TGCAGTGCTAGAGAGGGCAGACAAACCTACGAGCAGTACTTC. This translates into CSAREGRQTYEQYF.

This clonotype was seen at least ten times. V and J are TRBV11-3 and TRBJ2-1; D not resolved. The CDR3 has 13 residues. Trimming removed 5 bases from V and 8 bases from J, with 13 bases in between. CDR1 and CDR2 (germline): SGHNT, YENEEA. The DNA of the CDR3 is TGTGCCAGCAGCCAGCCGGAGAGTGATGAGCAGTTCTTC. Protein sequence: CASSQPESDEQFF.

This clonotype was detected once. The rearrangement joins TRBV4-1 to TRBJ2-7, with TRBD2 matching 8 bases. This CDR3 is 15 amino acids long. The V gene's germline CDR1 is MGHRA and CDR2 YSYEKL. The V and J ends lost 0 bases and 3 bases, in that order; junction bases with no gene match: 4. The CDR3 spells CASSQDETSVYEQYF. CDR3 DNA: TGCGCCAGCAGCCAAGACGAGACTAGCGTCTACGAGCAGTACTTC.

This clonotype was counted at least ten times. This chain joins TRBV7-9 and TRBJ2-7; D remains unclear. Germline lookup yields CDR1 SEHNR and CDR2 FQNEAQ (reference sequence). V was trimmed by 0 bases and J by 2 bases, leaving 8 bases between them. CDR3 length: 14 residues. The CDR3 sequence: CASSLADGPYEQYF. The CDR3 bases are TGTGCCAGCAGCTTAGCAGACGGTCCCTACGAGCAGTACTTC. Looking up the rest from reference TRBV7-9 and TRBJ2-7 gives the full variable domain: DTGVSQNPRHKITKRGQNVTFRCDPISEHNRLYWYRQTLGQGPEFLTYFQNEAQLEKSRLLSDRFSAERPKGSFSTLEIQRTEQGDSAMYLCASSLADGPYEQYFGPGTRLTVT.

This clonotype was observed once. The junction shows a germline mismatch at one end, possibly a read error. The chain couples TRBV13 to TRBJ1-1; 7 bases match TRBD1. Germline CDR1 and CDR2: PRHDT and FYEKMQ (reference sequence). This CDR3 region has 16 residues. The DNA of the CDR3 is TGCGCCAGCAGCTTAATAGGAGGGGGCATGAACACTGAAACTTTCTTT. Residues: CASSLIGGGMNTETFF.

This clonotype was found many times. The chain recombines TRBV3-1 with TRBJ2-1; 9 bases line up with TRBD2. Trimming took 4 bases from V and 5 from J; bases not matched to a gene: 9. The CDR3 has 16 amino acids. From germline, CDR1 is LGHDT and CDR2 YNNKEL (reference sequence). DNA of the CDR3: TGTGCCAGCAGCCCCACTCTAGCGGGGCCTCACAATGAGCAGTTCTTC. It encodes CASSPTLAGPHNEQFF.

This clonotype was recorded at least ten times. The J gene is TRBJ1-2, the V gene TRBV2; D is uncertain. V lost 3 bases and J 4 bases, leaving 12 bases between the germline ends. This CDR3 comprises 14 residues. CDR1 and CDR2 from the germline V gene are SNHLY and FYNNEI. The CDR3 DNA is TGTGCCAGCAGTGACCAAACACATCTCTATGGCTACACCTTC. It yields the protein CASSDQTHLYGYTF.

J is TRBJ1-4 and V is TRBV10-2, with unresolved D. Germline V gives CDR1 WSHSY, CDR2 SAAADI. V was clipped by 5 bases and J by 8 bases, with 6 bases between them. There are 11 residues in the CDR3. CDR3 sequence (DNA): TGCGCCAGCAGTTTTGACGAAAAACTGTTTTTT. This translates into CASSFDEKLFF.

Details on this clonotype: One base away lies a much larger clone, so this may be a sequencing read error. The rearrangement joins TRBV3-1 to TRBJ2-1; TRBD2 aligns across 7 bases. The germline V gene has CDR1 LGHDT and CDR2 YNNKEL (reference sequence). The V segment lost 1 base and the J segment 13 bases; nucleotides outside the gene matches: 16. The CDR3 extends over 16 amino acids. This CDR3 reads CASSQASGLYQETQFF. Written as DNA, the CDR3 is TGTGCCAGCAGCCAAGCTAGCGGATTGTACCAAGAGACCCAGTTCTTC.